This T cell receptor (beta chain) originates from a study of blood T cell repertoires in COVID-19. Study as a whole: The origin of the acute and convalescent COVID-19 samples was the United States, Italy and Spain.

Participants spanned ages about 18 to 100 years and resided in about two dozen US areas. Germline CDR1 and CDR2: DFQATT and SNEGSKA (reference sequence). Between the trimmed V and J ends, which lost 3 bases and 1 base, there was a span of 18 bases. This CDR3 has 16 residues. Original data processing: Nucleated cell number was recorded as an estimate derived from reference gene primer amplification. Only in-frame clones appear in the TCRdb table, and some are missing; sequencing was by immunoSEQ multiplex PCR. The V and J calls and clone size were taken over from that table, and D and trimming were inferred from the DNA. Of around 130,000 clones listed, around four fifths are singletons.

Input material: PBMCs or T cells enriched from blood (not recorded which). The rearrangement links TRBV20-1 to TRBJ1-2; unclear D gene. The TCR was taken from a woman aged 50 to 60 with acute COVID-19. CDR3 region: CSASPLGNGLNYGYTF. In DNA, the CDR3 is TGCAGTGCTAGTCCCCTCGGGAACGGACTTAACTATGGCTACACCTTC.